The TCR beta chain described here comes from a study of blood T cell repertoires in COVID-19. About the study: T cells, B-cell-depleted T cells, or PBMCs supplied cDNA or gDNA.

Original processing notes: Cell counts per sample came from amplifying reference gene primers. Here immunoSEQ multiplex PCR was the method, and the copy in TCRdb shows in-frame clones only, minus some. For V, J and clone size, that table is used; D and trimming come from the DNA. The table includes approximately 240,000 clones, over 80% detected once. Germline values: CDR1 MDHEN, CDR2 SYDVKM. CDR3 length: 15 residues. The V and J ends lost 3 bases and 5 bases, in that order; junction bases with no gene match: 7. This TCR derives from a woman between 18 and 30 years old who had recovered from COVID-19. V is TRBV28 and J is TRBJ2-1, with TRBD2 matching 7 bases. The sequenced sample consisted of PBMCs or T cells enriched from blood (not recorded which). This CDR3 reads CASSFGQAGDNEQFF. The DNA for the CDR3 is TGTGCCAGCAGTTTTGGGCAGGCGGGGGACAATGAGCAGTTCTTC.